These 14 T cell receptor beta chains were sequenced from one sample in a study of T cells in Graves' hyperthyroidism and ophthalmopathy. RNA transcripts provided the source from which TCR beta CDR3 regions were amplified. A first-round RT-PCR of the TCR CDR3 used the HTBI primer set. In TCRdb, the multiplex PCR reads were re-called with MiXCR into one record per CDR3 protein. Among approximately 330,000 distinct CDR3 sequences listed, 15% to 20% were seen once. Sequenced input: blood. All receptors derive from a woman aged 45-60 years with Graves' hyperthyroidism.

This clonotype has only a few counts. This sequence joins TRBV25-1 and TRBJ1-2, with 7 bases fitting TRBD1. J gave up 6 bases and V 2 bases, and 6 bases lay outside the gene matches. The germline CDR1 and CDR2 sequences are MGHDK and SYGVNS. CDR3 length: 14 amino acids. CDR3 in DNA: TGTGCCAGCAGTGAAATCGGAGGGGGCAATGGCTACACCTTC. Its protein is CASSEIGGGNGYTF.

At least ten counts were recorded for this clonotype. The V gene is TRBV2, the J gene TRBJ2-5; 10 nucleotides match TRBD1. The CDR3 covers 16 residues. Germline V gene data show CDR1 as SNHLY and CDR2 as FYNNEI. Losses at the gene ends were 5 bases for V and 2 bases for J; bases not matched to a gene: 8. The CDR3 region has the DNA TGTGCCAGCAGTAAAAGGACAGGGGGGGCGCAAGAGACCCAGTACTTC. It translates to CASSKRTGGAQETQYF.

The chain uses TRBV29-1 and TRBJ1-2; unclear D gene. V was shortened by 7 bases and J by 2 bases, with 14 bases between the two germline ends. CDR3 length: 13 amino acids. The germline V gene has CDR1 SQVTM and CDR2 ANQGSEA. CDR3 sequence reads: CSDGSAGNYGYTF. CDR3 coding DNA: TGCAGCGATGGGAGTGCAGGCAACTATGGCTACACCTTC.

This clonotype was seen many times. V and J are TRBV6-1 and TRBJ2-3, with 11 bases aligning to TRBD1. Germline assignment: CDR1 MNHNS and CDR2 SASEGT. The CDR3 consists of 15 residues. V shed 5 bases, J shed 3 bases, and the junction held 4 bases outside the gene matches. The DNA for the CDR3 is TGTGCCAGCAGTACGGACAGGGGGCAAACAGATACGCAGTATTTT. Residues: CASSTDRGQTDTQYF.

J is TRBJ2-7 and V is TRBV10-3, with 10 bases fitting TRBD1. Germline V lookup: CDR1 ENHRY, CDR2 SYGVKD. The CDR3 consists of 16 residues. J was trimmed by 2 bases and V by 3 bases; bases with no gene match: 7. The CDR3 DNA sequence: TGTGCCATCAGTGACCTCACCGGACAGGGGGCCTACGAGCAGTACTTC. This sequence encodes CAISDLTGQGAYEQYF.

This clonotype was counted at least ten times. The J gene is TRBJ2-3, the V gene TRBV20-1; 9 bases match TRBD2. The V gene end was trimmed by 4 bases and the J gene end by 3 bases; junction bases not matched to a gene: 5. CDR3 length equals 14 residues. Per germline, CDR1 DFQATT and CDR2 SNEGSKA (reference sequence). CDR3 nucleotide sequence: TGCAGTGCTACCCCGGGACTAGCTACAGATACGCAGTATTTT. It translates to CSATPGLATDTQYF.

The chain links TRBV19 to TRBJ2-7; D uncertain. V was clipped by 4 bases and J by 0 bases, with 10 bases between them. From germline, CDR1 is LNHDA and CDR2 SQIVND (reference sequence). The CDR3 totals 14 residues. CDR3 sequence (DNA): TGTGCCAGTAGTAACGACTTAAACTCCTACGAGCAGTACTTC. Translated: CASSNDLNSYEQYF. The full variable domain, in which reference TRBV19 and TRBJ2-7 provide the parts outside the CDR3, is DGGITQSPKYLFRKEGQNVTLSCEQNLNHDAMYWYRQDPGQGLRLIYYSQIVNDFQKGDIAEGYSVSREKKESFPLTVTSAQKNPTAFYLCASSNDLNSYEQYFGPGTRLTVT.

This clonotype has ten or more counts. The chain joins TRBV12-3 or TRBV12-4 to TRBJ1-5; 9 nucleotides match TRBD1. After removal of 4 bases from V and 1 base from J, the junction contained 8 bases not matched to a gene. CDR3 size: 17 residues. The CDR3 coding sequence is TGTGCCAGCAGTTCAGGGGACAGGGCAGAGAGCAATCAGCCCCAGCATTTT. Translation: CASSSGDRAESNQPQHF.

This clonotype was seen at least ten times. V gene TRBV6-1 combines with J gene TRBJ2-5; D unclear. This CDR3 is built from 13 residues. V was trimmed by 2 bases and J by 3 bases, leaving 7 bases between them. In germline, CDR1 is MNHNS, CDR2 SASEGT. The CDR3 coding sequence is TGTGCCAGCAGTGAACTGCCGGAAGAGACCCAGTACTTC. Its protein is CASSELPEETQYF.

This chain uses TRBV18 with TRBJ1-5, with a possible D match to TRBD1 (5 bases). CDR3 length: 14 amino acids. The V gene's germline CDR1 is KGHSH and CDR2 LQKENI. V dropped 3 bases and J dropped 0 bases, with 6 bases sitting between them. The CDR3 bases are TGTGCCAGCTCACCGGACAATAGCAATCAGCCCCAGCATTTT. Translating gives CASSPDNSNQPQHF.

This clonotype was seen ten or more times. The chain recombines TRBV3-1 with TRBJ2-5; D uncertain. Germline V gene data show CDR1 as LGHDT and CDR2 as YNNKEL (reference sequence). This CDR3 region has 16 residues. V was shortened by 1 base and J by 2 bases, with 14 bases between the two germline ends. CDR3 DNA sequence: TGTGCCAGCAGCCAAGGTCGGGCTGGATTACAAGAGACCCAGTACTTC. Amino acid sequence: CASSQGRAGLQETQYF.

This chain connects TRBV7-9 to TRBJ1-1; 7 positions match TRBD1. CDR1 is SEHNR and CDR2 is FQNEAQ in the germline V gene (reference sequence). V gave up 5 bases and J gave up 7 bases; unmatched junction bases: 10. The CDR3 has 14 amino acids. The CDR3 here is CASSPGQNLNEAFF. Written as DNA, the CDR3 is TGTGCCAGCAGCCCGGGACAGAACCTAAATGAAGCTTTCTTT.

This clonotype was seen many times. The genes are TRBV11-2 and TRBJ2-3; possibly TRBD2 for D (6 bases). Germline-derived CDR1 and CDR2 are SGHAT and FQNNGV. The CDR3 spans 12 residues. The V gene lost 9 bases and the J gene lost 5 bases, with 12 bases spanning the gap. The CDR3: CASGGSGDTQYF. The CDR3 nucleotides are TGTGCCAGTGGGGGTAGCGGAGATACGCAGTATTTT.

This clonotype occurred once. This rearrangement joins TRBV28 to TRBJ1-1, with D perhaps TRBD1 (6 bases). Germline CDR1 and CDR2: MDHEN and SYDVKM. V dropped 1 base and J dropped 1 base, with 16 bases sitting between them. CDR3 length: 17 amino acids. For the CDR3, the DNA is TGTGCCAGCAGTTTATTTAAAGGGGGGGCGGGGAACACTGAAGCTTTCTTT. This encodes CASSLFKGGAGNTEAFF. Full variable domain (remainder filled in from reference TRBV28 and TRBJ1-1): DVKVTQSSRYLVKRTGEKVFLECVQDMDHENMFWYRQDPGLGLRLIYFSYDVKMKEKGDIPEGYSVSREKKERFSLILESASTNQTSMYLCASSLFKGGAGNTEAFFGQGTRLTVV.